A single sample gave rise to the 26 T cell receptor beta chains below, sequenced in a study of blood T cell repertoires in COVID-19. Assay used: immunoSEQ multiplex PCR; TCRdb lists only in-frame clones, some missing. This sample yields about 190,000 clones, of which 82% are seen a single time; 8% to 11% belongs to the top ten. The specimen sequenced was peripheral blood. Receptors originate from a woman older than 75 with active or convalescent COVID-19.

The rearrangement uses TRBV2 and TRBJ1-5; 8 bases match TRBD1. The CDR3 has 18 amino acids. With 4 bases clipped from V and 0 bases from J, the junction kept 11 bases outside the gene matches. Germline CDR1 and CDR2: SNHLY and FYNNEI. The CDR3, as DNA: TGTGCCAGCAGTGCCTTAGGACAGGGAGGTTATAGCAATCAGCCCCAGCATTTT. Translated: CASSALGQGGYSNQPQHF.

This chain connects TRBV5-6 to TRBJ2-4; TRBD1 might be the D (5 bases). Germline assignment: CDR1 SGHDT and CDR2 YYEEEE. This CDR3 spans 16 amino acids. Trimming left V 2 bases short and J 8 bases short, with 20 bases between. The CDR3 here is CASSFRAGPRADIQYF. The CDR3 DNA reads TGTGCCAGCAGCTTCAGAGCAGGGCCCCGCGCGGACATTCAGTACTTC. Together with reference TRBV5-6 and TRBJ2-4, the CDR3 gives the full variable domain: DAGVTQSPTHLIKTRGQQVTLRCSPKSGHDTVSWYQQALGQGPQFIFQYYEEEERQRGNFPDRFSGHQFPNYSSELNVNALLLGDSALYLCASSFRAGPRADIQYFGAGTRLSVL.

V gene TRBV18 combines with J gene TRBJ2-2; 7 bases are a match to TRBD2. The ends lost 1 base at V and 0 bases at J; junction bases unmatched: 5. CDR3 length: 17 residues. In germline, CDR1 is KGHSH, CDR2 LQKENI. CDR3 sequence (DNA): TGTGCCAGCTCACCACGTTCAGCGGGGCCGAACACCGGGGAGCTGTTTTTT. Its protein is CASSPRSAGPNTGELFF. Drawing the rest from reference TRBV18 and TRBJ2-2, the complete variable domain is NAGVMQNPRHLVRRRGQEARLRCSPMKGHSHVYWYRQLPEEGLKFMVYLQKENIIDESGMPKERFSAEFPKEGPSILRIQQVVRGDSAAYFCASSPRSAGPNTGELFFGEGSRLTVL.

This clone was counted ten times or more. This chain joins TRBV5-6 and TRBJ2-2; 7 bases match TRBD2. CDR3 length equals 15 residues. The V gene's germline CDR1 is SGHDT and CDR2 YYEEEE. Trimming at V came to 3 bases and at J to 6 bases, leaving 8 bases not matched to a gene. The CDR3 here is CASSWNQLASGELFF. Here the CDR3 DNA reads TGTGCCAGCAGCTGGAACCAACTAGCGTCCGGGGAGCTGTTTTTT. The full variable domain, its missing parts supplied by reference TRBV5-6 and TRBJ2-2, is DAGVTQSPTHLIKTRGQQVTLRCSPKSGHDTVSWYQQALGQGPQFIFQYYEEEERQRGNFPDRFSGHQFPNYSSELNVNALLLGDSALYLCASSWNQLASGELFFGEGSRLTVL.

The chain is built from TRBV5-6 and TRBJ2-7; 8 bases are shared with TRBD1. V shed 4 bases and J 0 bases; nucleotides not matched to a gene: 18. This CDR3 is built from 19 residues. The V gene's germline CDR1 is SGHDT and CDR2 YYEEEE. The CDR3 loop is CASSPARPGQASYSYEQYF. DNA of the CDR3: TGTGCCAGCAGCCCAGCCCGACCGGGACAGGCCTCTTACTCCTACGAGCAGTACTTC.

The chain joins TRBV2 to TRBJ1-5; a weak D match, TRBD1 (6 bases). Per the germline V gene, CDR1 is SNHLY and CDR2 is FYNNEI. The CDR3 consists of 14 residues. V was shortened by 5 bases and J by 1 base, with 9 bases between the two germline ends. The CDR3 DNA reads TGTGCCAGCAGTCGACAGGTCAGCAATCAGCCCCAGCATTTT. It specifies CASSRQVSNQPQHF.

The rearrangement links TRBV6-5 to TRBJ2-1, with TRBD2 identical over 9 bases. This CDR3 comprises 15 residues. V shed 3 bases and J 5 bases; nucleotides not matched to a gene: 5. From germline, CDR1 is MNHEY and CDR2 SVGAGI. The CDR3 here is CASSYGTSRNNEQFF. The CDR3 DNA reads as TGTGCCAGCAGTTATGGGACTAGCCGAAACAATGAGCAGTTCTTC.

The chain joins TRBV10-3 to TRBJ1-1; TRBD1 matches 11 bases. V shed 3 bases, J shed 4 bases, and the junction held 10 bases outside the gene matches. The CDR3 contains 17 residues. The germline V gene has CDR1 ENHRY and CDR2 SYGVKD. CDR3 nucleotides: TGTGCCATCAGTGACTCCCGGACAGGGGGCCTGGTCACTGAAGCTTTCTTT. It is translated as CAISDSRTGGLVTEAFF.

The chain has TRBV6-1 and TRBJ1-1, with unresolved D. Germline CDR1 MNHNS, CDR2 SASEGT. Trimming stripped 1 base from V and 2 bases from J, with 11 bases between. The CDR3 runs to 15 residues. For the CDR3, the DNA is TGTGCCAGCAGTGAAGTTCGGGGTCCTAACACTGAAGCTTTCTTT. Protein sequence: CASSEVRGPNTEAFF.

CDR3 sequence reads: CASSRGTGSVADTQYF. The CDR3 DNA follows: TGTGCCAGTAGTAGGGGGACAGGGTCGGTGGCAGATACGCAGTATTTT. The chain combines TRBV19 with TRBJ2-3, with TRBD1 identical over 9 bases. V gave up 4 bases and J gave up 4 bases; unmatched junction bases: 9. Germline V lookup: CDR1 LNHDA, CDR2 SQIVND (reference sequence). This CDR3 comprises 16 residues.

V gene TRBV7-3 combines with J gene TRBJ2-2, with 8 bases identical to TRBD2. There are 17 residues in the CDR3. Trimming removed 5 bases from V and 6 bases from J; junction bases left unmatched: 14. The germline V gene has CDR1 SGHTA and CDR2 FQGTGA. Here the CDR3 reads CASSPSGSVISAGELFF. CDR3 nucleotide sequence: TGTGCCAGCAGCCCCAGCGGGAGCGTCATATCGGCCGGGGAGCTGTTTTTT.

This sequence joins TRBV2 and TRBJ1-5, with TRBD1 matching over 9 bases. Germline V gene sequence: CDR1 SNHLY, CDR2 FYNNEI. With V trimmed by 4 bases and J by 3 bases, 4 bases remained unmatched. This CDR3 is 15 amino acids long. CDR3 loop: CASSVGQGPNQPQHF. The CDR3 DNA is TGTGCCAGCAGTGTGGGACAGGGCCCCAATCAGCCCCAGCATTTT.

The chain combines TRBV6-2 or TRBV6-3 with TRBJ1-2; tentative D call: TRBD1 (5 bases). Germline V gene sequence: CDR1 MNHEY, CDR2 SVGEGT. The CDR3 totals 12 residues. The germline V and J ends were trimmed by 3 bases and 7 bases, with 9 bases remaining between them. CDR3 in amino acids: CASSYGASGYTF. For the CDR3, the DNA is TGTGCCAGCAGTTATGGGGCAAGTGGCTACACCTTC.

This chain connects TRBV5-4 to TRBJ2-1, with D possibly TRBD2 on 6 matching bases. This CDR3 region has 16 residues. Germline-derived CDR1 and CDR2 are SGHNT and YYREEE (reference sequence). V was clipped by 4 bases and J by 5 bases, with 19 bases between them. The CDR3 bases are TGTGCCAGCAGCGAGCCGGGGGTCGCAGGAAACAATGAGCAGTTCTTC. Protein product: CASSEPGVAGNNEQFF. The complete variable domain, with remaining parts taken from reference TRBV5-4 and TRBJ2-1, reads ETGVTQSPTHLIKTRGQQVTLRCSSQSGHNTVSWYQQALGQGPQFIFQYYREEENGRGNFPPRFSGLQFPNYSSELNVNALELDDSALYLCASSEPGVAGNNEQFFGPGTRLTVL.

The chain employs TRBV10-3 and TRBJ2-3, with D hard to call. The CDR3 length is 12 residues. Per the germline V gene, CDR1 is ENHRY and CDR2 is SYGVKD. V lost 6 bases, J lost 6 bases, and 10 bases lay in between. DNA for the CDR3: TGTGCCATCAGCCAGGCTGGCGATACGCAGTATTTT. Protein sequence: CAISQAGDTQYF.

CDR3 protein: CASSQDQVLAGEREQYF. For the CDR3, the DNA is TGCGCCAGCAGCCAAGATCAGGTATTAGCGGGAGAACGTGAGCAGTACTTC. V and J are TRBV4-1 and TRBJ2-7; 9 nucleotides agree with TRBD2. The CDR3 is made up of 17 amino acids. Trimming at V came to 0 bases and at J to 7 bases, leaving 13 bases not matched to a gene. Germline V gene data show CDR1 as MGHRA and CDR2 as YSYEKL.

The chain links TRBV29-1 to TRBJ1-1; D is possibly TRBD1 (5 bases). Trimming pared 3 bases from V and 3 bases from J, leaving 8 bases between. Germline lookup yields CDR1 SQVTM and CDR2 ANQGSEA. CDR3 size: 12 residues. The CDR3 sequence is CSVDRDDTEAFF. DNA for the CDR3: TGCAGCGTTGACAGGGATGACACTGAAGCTTTCTTT.

This chain links TRBV5-1 with TRBJ2-2; D gene uncertain. The CDR3 is 14 amino acids. Trimming pared 4 bases from V and 6 bases from J, leaving 13 bases between. Germline V gene lookup returns CDR1 SGHRS and CDR2 YFSETQ. Written as DNA, the CDR3 is TGCGCCAGCAGCGAGACCGATGGAGCCGGGGAGCTGTTTTTT. Translation gives CASSETDGAGELFF.

V gene TRBV7-9 combines with J gene TRBJ1-6; D call uncertain. The CDR3 consists of 13 residues. The ends were cut back, 1 base at V and 10 bases at J, with 8 bases in the middle. From germline, CDR1 is SEHNR and CDR2 FQNEAQ (reference sequence). The CDR3 coding sequence is TGTGCCAGCAGCTTAGATGCGGAGTCACCCCTCCACTTT. Translating gives CASSLDAESPLHF.

The V and J genes are TRBV28 and TRBJ2-3; 13 nucleotides agree with TRBD2. Trimming cost V 6 bases and J 3 bases; bases outside gene matches: 3. Germline V gene lookup returns CDR1 MDHEN and CDR2 SYDVKM. The CDR3 extends over 15 amino acids. The CDR3 is CASRTGLAGTDTQYF. The CDR3 bases are TGTGCCAGCAGAACGGGACTAGCGGGAACAGATACGCAGTATTTT.

This rearrangement joins TRBV27 to TRBJ2-7; D may be TRBD1 (6 bases). Germline V lookup: CDR1 MNHEY, CDR2 SMNVEV (reference sequence). The CDR3 runs 14 residues. The V end lost 3 bases, the J end lost 6 bases, and 15 bases lay between the germline ends. CDR3 region: CASSFRDTSLEQYF. The CDR3 DNA is TGTGCCAGCAGTTTTAGGGACACCTCTCTCGAGCAGTACTTC.

The chain has TRBV29-1 and TRBJ2-5; D possibly corresponds to TRBD1 (6 bases). Trimming cost V 7 bases and J 2 bases, with 11 bases left between them. The CDR3 length is 12 residues. Germline-derived CDR1 and CDR2 are SQVTM and ANQGSEA. In nucleotides, the CDR3 is TGCAGCGCCGGACAGACACAAGAGACCCAGTACTTC. This codes for CSAGQTQETQYF.

The J gene is TRBJ2-1, the V gene TRBV11-2, with 13 bases aligning to TRBD2. The CDR3 is 15 amino acids. Trimming removed 3 bases from V and 15 bases from J; junction bases left unmatched: 11. Germline CDR1 and CDR2: SGHAT and FQNNGV. The CDR3 loop reads CASSLMGTSGNEWFF. Here the CDR3 DNA reads TGTGCCAGCAGCTTGATGGGGACTAGCGGGAACGAATGGTTCTTC.

This clone was detected once. V and J are TRBV27 and TRBJ2-6; 7 nucleotides line up with TRBD1. Per germline, CDR1 MNHEY and CDR2 SMNVEV (reference sequence). This CDR3 is built from 17 residues. With 3 bases clipped from V and 0 bases from J, the junction kept 5 bases outside the gene matches. CDR3: CASSLSTGSSGANVLTF. The CDR3 coding sequence is TGTGCCAGCAGTTTGTCGACAGGGAGCTCTGGGGCCAACGTCCTGACTTTC.

The chain carries TRBV28 and TRBJ1-1; TRBD1 might be the D (6 bases). Germline assignment: CDR1 MDHEN and CDR2 SYDVKM. This CDR3 contains 16 residues. Trimming shortened V by 3 bases and J by 4 bases, and 18 bases separated the two germline ends. CDR3 in DNA: TGTGCCAGCAGTTTCGCCGGTTGGGGGCAGACCACTGAAGCTTTCTTT. This codes for CASSFAGWGQTTEAFF.

The rearrangement links TRBV30 to TRBJ1-6, with D hard to call. CDR3 length equals 17 residues. CDR1 GTSNPN and CDR2 SVGIG come from the germline V gene (reference sequence). V lost 2 bases, J lost 4 bases, and 18 bases lay in between. Here the CDR3 DNA reads TGTGCCTGGAGTTGCGTTCATCCTAGCGGGTATAATTCACCCCTCCACTTT. Its protein product is CAWSCVHPSGYNSPLHF.